The next 9 T cell receptor beta chains were all read from a single sample in a study of cytomegalovirus exposure and HLA in healthy donors. The PCR contained 60 Vbeta and 13 Jbeta primers. Measured with immunoSEQ multiplex PCR; TCRdb has only the in-frame clones, and not every one. The sample consists of roughly 180,000 clones, more than 60% of them appearing once. The specimen sequenced was PBMCs. Source of these receptors: a woman in her sixties in good health and CMV-seropositive.

Concerning this clone: Other DNA sequences from this sample encode an identical CDR3 as well. This sequence joins TRBV2 and TRBJ2-2; 7 nucleotides line up with TRBD1. The CDR3 totals 15 residues. Per germline, CDR1 SNHLY and CDR2 FYNNEI. J was trimmed by 3 bases and V by 5 bases; bases with no gene match: 6. This CDR3 is CASSSYRGDTGELFF. CDR3 coding DNA: TGTGCCAGCAGTAGTTACAGGGGTGACACCGGGGAGCTGTTTTTT.

V is TRBV28 and J is TRBJ1-2, with D tentatively TRBD1 (5 bases). This CDR3 comprises 14 residues. V gave up 3 bases and J gave up 8 bases, with 16 bases separating them. CDR1 MDHEN and CDR2 SYDVKM come from the germline V gene. CDR3 coding DNA: TGTGCCAGCAGTTTTGTTTCAGGGCATAGAGGCTACACCTTC. It specifies CASSFVSGHRGYTF.

The chain is built from TRBV19 and TRBJ1-2, with 7 nucleotides matching TRBD1. This CDR3 is 15 amino acids long. Germline lookup yields CDR1 LNHDA and CDR2 SQIVND (reference sequence). V dropped 6 bases and J dropped 0; count of bases not matched to a gene: 7. CDR3: CASRDRDRPNYGYTF. The CDR3 region has the DNA TGTGCCAGTAGAGACCGGGACAGACCTAACTATGGCTACACCTTC.

The chain employs TRBV19 and TRBJ1-1, with 9 positions matching TRBD1. Germline V gene lookup returns CDR1 LNHDA and CDR2 SQIVND (reference sequence). This CDR3 spans 18 amino acids. V was clipped by 5 bases and J by 4 bases; unmatched bases: 17. CDR3 DNA: TGTGCCAGTAGTTTCTACCTTGGACAGGGGAGGAAGGGCACTGAAGCTTTCTTT. It translates to CASSFYLGQGRKGTEAFF.

This clone has just one count. The V gene is TRBV9, the J gene TRBJ2-7; D is possibly TRBD2 (5 bases). V was clipped by 0 bases and J by 0 bases, with 7 bases between them. Germline lookup yields CDR1 SGDLS and CDR2 YYNGEE. CDR3 length: 14 amino acids. This CDR3 is CASSVALVSYEQYF. CDR3 DNA: TGTGCCAGCAGCGTAGCACTAGTCTCCTACGAGCAGTACTTC.

The DNA of the CDR3 is TGTGCCAGCAGCCCCGCAGGGTCCGGTAACTATGGCTACACCTTC. This gives the protein CASSPAGSGNYGYTF. V usage is TRBV27 and J usage is TRBJ1-2, with D tentatively TRBD1 (5 bases). Trimming took 6 bases from V and 1 from J, leaving 15 bases between them. The CDR3 runs 15 residues. Germline loops: CDR1 MNHEY, CDR2 SMNVEV (reference sequence).

The chain combines TRBV6-4 with TRBJ1-2; 8 bases fit TRBD1. This CDR3 spans 13 amino acids. With V trimmed by 10 bases and J by 2 bases, 6 bases remained unmatched. Germline lookup yields CDR1 MRHNA and CDR2 SNTAGT. CDR3 residues: CATPGQENYGYTF. The CDR3 nucleotides are TGTGCCACTCCGGGACAGGAAAACTATGGCTACACCTTC.

The chain links TRBV6-1 to TRBJ2-1; D gene ambiguous. Trimming stripped 6 bases from V and 9 bases from J, with 12 bases between. Germline V gene data show CDR1 as MNHNS and CDR2 as SASEGT. CDR3 length equals 12 residues. In DNA, the CDR3 is TGTGCCAGCAGAGAGTCCGATGTTGAGCAGTTCTTC. Protein sequence: CASRESDVEQFF.

V is TRBV11-2 and J is TRBJ1-4; D is uncertain. Germline assignment: CDR1 SGHAT and CDR2 FQNNGV. The ends were cut back, 6 bases at V and 2 bases at J, with 7 bases in the middle. The CDR3 contains 13 residues. CDR3 amino acids: CASRHVTNEKLFF. For the CDR3, the DNA is TGTGCCAGCAGACATGTGACTAATGAAAAACTGTTTTTT.